The 25 T cell receptor beta chains below all came from one sample that was sequenced in a study of OX40 agonist ivuxolimab in advanced cancers. The data were produced by immunoSEQ multiplex PCR, yet TCRdb's version contains in-frame clones alone and is incomplete. Found here are roughly 82,000 clones, 89% of them singletons; the top ten hold 9% to 10%. The sequenced sample was CD4+ or CD8+ T cells sorted from blood, obtained in a trial of the OX40 agonist ivuxolimab. These receptors came from an adult with an advanced solid tumor such as melanoma, head and neck, liver or kidney cancer.

The V call is TRBV18, the J call TRBJ1-6, with D unresolved. This CDR3 comprises 14 residues. Germline CDR1 reads KGHSH; CDR2 reads LQKENI. The germline V and J ends were trimmed by 2 bases and 9 bases, with 11 bases remaining between them. CDR3 DNA: TGTGCCAGCTCACCAGCGGACCGCTCTTCACCCCTCCACTTT. It specifies CASSPADRSSPLHF.

J is TRBJ2-7 and V is TRBV6-6; D not resolved. The germline gives CDR1 MNHNY, CDR2 SVGAGI (reference sequence). Trimming removed 8 bases at V and 9 bases at J, with 17 bases between. The CDR3 consists of 12 residues. Here the CDR3 reads CASYSYGEAQYF. DNA of the CDR3: TGTGCCAGCTACAGTTACGGAGAGGCGCAGTACTTC.

This rearrangement joins TRBV10-3 to TRBJ2-1; D tentatively fits TRBD1 or TRBD2 (7 bases each). The CDR3 sequence is 16 residues long. Germline V lookup: CDR1 ENHRY, CDR2 SYGVKD. The V gene lost 10 bases and the J gene lost 3 bases, with 22 bases spanning the gap. CDR3 sequence (DNA): TGTGCCACCAACGCCAGGGGGAGCGGGATCTACAATGAGCAGTTCTTC. Translated, it gives CATNARGSGIYNEQFF.

This clone was seen just once. The chain links TRBV21-1 to TRBJ1-5; the table's D call of TRBD1 was not tested on the DNA. TRBV21-1 is listed as a pseudogene. The CDR3 totals 13 residues. CDR3 sequence: CARTGFGNQPQHF. In DNA, the CDR3 is TGTGCCAGAACAGGGTTCGGCAATCAGCCCCAGCATTTT.

The chain links TRBV2 to TRBJ1-1, with D unresolved. With 6 bases removed from V and 4 bases from J, the gap between germline ends came to 15 bases. The germline gives CDR1 SNHLY, CDR2 FYNNEI. The CDR3 has 14 amino acids. The CDR3, as DNA: TGTGCCAGCAGGGATCCCGACCCTTCCACTGAAGCTTTCTTT. Its protein is CASRDPDPSTEAFF.

The V call is TRBV5-1, the J call TRBJ2-3; tentative D call: TRBD1 (5 bases). Trimming took 1 base from V and 3 from J, leaving 9 bases between them. The CDR3 consists of 14 residues. Germline CDR1 reads SGHRS; CDR2 reads YFSETQ. CDR3 residues: CASSLRPGTDTQYF. CDR3 coding DNA: TGCGCCAGCAGCTTGCGCCCAGGGACAGATACGCAGTATTTT.

This rearrangement joins TRBV19 to TRBJ1-5, with D possibly TRBD1 on 5 matching bases. The CDR3 has 16 amino acids. Germline CDR1 reads LNHDA; CDR2 reads SQIVND (reference sequence). V was clipped by 4 bases and J by 4 bases, with 17 bases between them. The CDR3 DNA is TGTGCCAGTAGTAGGGAGACGCGGGGGTGGAATCAGCCCCAGCATTTT. Encoded protein: CASSRETRGWNQPQHF.

V usage is TRBV5-5 and J usage is TRBJ1-4; D might be TRBD1 (5 bases). The CDR3 contains 13 residues. Germline CDR1 is SGHKS and CDR2 is YYEKEE (reference sequence). Deletions cut 4 bases from V and 8 bases from J, with 12 bases between. The CDR3 DNA sequence: TGTGCCAGCAGCCATGGGACGGCGGAAAAACTGTTTTTT. Translation gives CASSHGTAEKLFF.

This clone occurred once. The V and J genes are TRBV2 and TRBJ1-1; D might be TRBD1 (5 bases). Deletions cut 5 bases from V and 5 bases from J, with 12 bases between. The CDR3 has 13 amino acids. Germline lookup yields CDR1 SNHLY and CDR2 FYNNEI. CDR3 region: CASSLGGWTEAFF. The CDR3, as DNA: TGTGCCAGCAGTCTGGGGGGTTGGACTGAAGCTTTCTTT.

The rearrangement uses TRBV6-1 and TRBJ1-6, with 8 bases fitting TRBD1. Germline CDR1 MNHNS, CDR2 SASEGT. The length of the CDR3 is 15 residues. V trimming: 8 bases; J trimming: 10 bases; junction bases outside the gene matches: 13. DNA of the CDR3: TGTGCCAGCGAATGGGGGCCAGGGGGCAACTCACCCCTCCACTTT. This translates into CASEWGPGGNSPLHF.

This chain links TRBV5-6 with TRBJ2-3; 7 bases fit TRBD1. Germline assignment: CDR1 SGHDT and CDR2 YYEEEE. After removal of 0 bases from V and 11 bases from J, the junction contained 3 bases not matched to a gene. The CDR3 length is 12 residues. CDR3 DNA sequence: TGTGCCAGCAGCTTGGGACAGGGCCGGCAGTATTTT. Translating gives CASSLGQGRQYF.

This clone has a handful of counts. This chain links TRBV28 with TRBJ2-7; D is unresolved. CDR3 length: 11 amino acids. The germline V gene encodes CDR1 MDHEN and CDR2 SYDVKM. CDR3 in amino acids: CASGPNYEQYF. CDR3 DNA: TGTGCTTCAGGTCCCAACTACGAGCAGTACTTC.

The J gene is TRBJ2-1, the V gene TRBV2; possibly TRBD1 for D (5 bases). CDR3 length equals 15 residues. The V gene lost 6 bases and the J gene lost 7 bases, with 19 bases spanning the gap. CDR1 and CDR2 from the germline V gene are SNHLY and FYNNEI. The CDR3 reads CASRADPGAGNEQFF. Written as DNA, the CDR3 is TGTGCCAGCAGGGCAGACCCCGGCGCAGGGAATGAGCAGTTCTTC. The full variable domain, rest sourced from reference TRBV2 and TRBJ2-1, is EPEVTQTPSHQVTQMGQEVILRCVPISNHLYFYWYRQILGQKVEFLVSFYNNEISEKSEIFDDQFSVERPDGSNFTLKIRSTKLEDSAMYFCASRADPGAGNEQFFGPGTRLTVL.

In DNA form, the CDR3 reads TGTGCCAGCAGTACAGGGAATAGCAATCAGCCCCAGCATTTT. Protein: CASSTGNSNQPQHF. This chain connects TRBV27 to TRBJ1-5; D is perhaps TRBD1 (6 bases). The CDR3 length is 14 residues. CDR1 MNHEY and CDR2 SMNVEV come from the germline V gene (reference sequence). Trimming removed 5 bases at V and 0 bases at J, with 8 bases between.

J is TRBJ2-1 and V is TRBV7-9, with 7 bases identical to TRBD2. CDR3 size: 15 residues. J lost 8 bases, V lost 5 bases, and 12 bases had no gene match. Germline V gene lookup returns CDR1 SEHNR and CDR2 FQNEAQ (reference sequence). CDR3 bases: TGTGCCAGCAGCCCCCAAGGGAGGGATTTCGATGAGCAGTTCTTC. Amino acids: CASSPQGRDFDEQFF.

This clone was detected only once. The J gene is TRBJ2-3, the V gene TRBV29-1; possibly TRBD2 for D (7 bases). The CDR3 is 14 amino acids. The germline V gene encodes CDR1 SQVTM and CDR2 ANQGSEA. V gave up 4 bases and J gave up 2 bases, with 13 bases separating them. Written as DNA, the CDR3 is TGCAGCGTTGGGCGAGGGGGGGACACAGATACGCAGTATTTT. It yields the protein CSVGRGGDTDTQYF.

The gene calls are TRBV11-2 and TRBJ2-5; 12 bases map to TRBD2. The CDR3 loop spans 15 amino acids. J lost 2 bases, V lost 5 bases, and 3 bases had no gene match. CDR1 SGHAT and CDR2 FQNNGV come from the germline V gene. CDR3 amino acids: CASSPGLAGQETQYF. CDR3 bases: TGTGCCAGCAGCCCCGGACTAGCGGGACAAGAGACCCAGTACTTC.

The chain joins TRBV4-1 to TRBJ2-5, with 10 bases identical to TRBD2. The last part of the DNA fits TRBJ2-7 better; the J call may be wrong. Germline CDR1 and CDR2: MGHRA and YSYEKL. The CDR3 is 15 residues long. This chain's CDR3 is CASSQDSGGTYEQYF. In DNA, the CDR3 is TGCGCCAGCAGCCAAGATAGCGGGGGGACCTACGAGCAGTACTTC.

This clone appeared a few times. The chain carries TRBV25-1 and TRBJ1-6; D is unresolved. CDR1 and CDR2 from the germline V gene are MGHDK and SYGVNS. V shed 1 base and J shed 14 bases, with 15 bases lying between them. The CDR3 loop spans 14 amino acids. The CDR3: CASSEWGGPRSLHF. The CDR3 DNA is TGTGCCAGCAGTGAATGGGGTGGCCCGAGGTCCCTCCACTTT.

V and J are TRBV27 and TRBJ2-5; D uncertain. The CDR3 contains 15 residues. V was pared by 1 base and J by 5 bases, with 14 bases between. The germline CDR1 and CDR2 sequences are MNHEY and SMNVEV (reference sequence). The CDR3 DNA reads as TGTGCCAGCAGTTTATGGCCTCCCGATTTGGAGACCCAGTACTTC. Translated: CASSLWPPDLETQYF.

V and J are TRBV7-9 and TRBJ2-5; 8 bases are a match to TRBD2. CDR1 and CDR2 (germline): SEHNR, FQNEAQ (reference sequence). The CDR3 length is 14 residues. The junction had 5 bases not matched to a gene; V was cut back by 4 bases and J by 4 bases. The CDR3 reads CASSSREGGETQYF. CDR3 coding DNA: TGTGCCAGCAGCTCCCGGGAGGGTGGAGAGACCCAGTACTTC.

The chain couples TRBV27 to TRBJ2-3; no reliable D call. Germline V gene data show CDR1 as MNHEY and CDR2 as SMNVEV (reference sequence). This CDR3 region has 12 residues. The ends were cut back, 5 bases at V and 5 bases at J, with 8 bases in the middle. The CDR3 here is CASSPIGDTQYF. CDR3 sequence (DNA): TGTGCCAGCAGTCCCATTGGAGATACGCAGTATTTT.

This chain joins TRBV7-8 and TRBJ1-1; D not certain. Per germline, CDR1 SGHVS and CDR2 FQNEAQ. The ends were cut back, 3 bases at V and 1 base at J, with 6 bases in the middle. The CDR3 extends over 13 amino acids. The CDR3 region has the DNA TGTGCCAGCAGCTTCCCGGGGAACACTGAAGCTTTCTTT. Translating it yields CASSFPGNTEAFF.

The rearrangement uses TRBV2 and TRBJ1-1; D not resolved. The V and J ends lost 6 bases and 5 bases respectively, with 10 bases between them. From germline, CDR1 is SNHLY and CDR2 FYNNEI. The CDR3 sequence is 12 residues long. CDR3 sequence: CASREGETEAFF. As DNA, the CDR3 is TGTGCCAGCAGGGAGGGCGAGACTGAAGCTTTCTTT.

There are a few counts of this clone. The chain joins TRBV9 to TRBJ1-1; D possibly corresponds to TRBD1 (5 bases). This CDR3 is 13 amino acids long. Germline values: CDR1 SGDLS, CDR2 YYNGEE. V was pared by 1 base and J by 1 base, with 5 bases between. The CDR3 DNA sequence: TGTGCCAGCAGCGTACAGGGGAACACTGAAGCTTTCTTT. Translation gives CASSVQGNTEAFF. The complete variable domain, with remaining parts taken from reference TRBV9 and TRBJ1-1, reads DSGVTQTPKHLITATGQRVTLRCSPRSGDLSVYWYQQSLDQGLQFLIQYYNGEERAKGNILERFSAQQFPDLHSELNLSSLELGDSALYFCASSVQGNTEAFFGQGTRLTVV.